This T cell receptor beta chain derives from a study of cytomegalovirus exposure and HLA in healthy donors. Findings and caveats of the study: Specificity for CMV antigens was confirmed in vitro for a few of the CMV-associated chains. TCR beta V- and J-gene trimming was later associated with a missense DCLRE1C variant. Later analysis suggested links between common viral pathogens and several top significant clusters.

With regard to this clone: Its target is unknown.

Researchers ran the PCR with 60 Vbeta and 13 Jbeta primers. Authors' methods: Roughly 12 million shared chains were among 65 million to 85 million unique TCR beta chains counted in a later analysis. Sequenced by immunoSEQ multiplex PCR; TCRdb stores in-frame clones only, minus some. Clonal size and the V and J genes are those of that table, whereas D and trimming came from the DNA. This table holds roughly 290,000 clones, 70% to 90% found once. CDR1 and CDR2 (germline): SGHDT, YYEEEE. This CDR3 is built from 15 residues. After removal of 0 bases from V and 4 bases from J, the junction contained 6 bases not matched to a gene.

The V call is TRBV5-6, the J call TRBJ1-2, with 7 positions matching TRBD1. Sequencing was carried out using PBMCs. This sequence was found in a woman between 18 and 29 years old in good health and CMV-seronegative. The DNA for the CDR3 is TGTGCCAGCAGCTTGGAAACAGGGGACATCTATGGCTACACCTTC. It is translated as CASSLETGDIYGYTF.